The 9 T cell receptor beta chains reported below all come from one sample, sequenced in a study of T cells in women clearing cervical HPV infection. Repertoires were generated with immunoSEQ multiplex PCR, while TCRdb's copy carries only in-frame clones and drops some. There are approximately 37,000 clones in the sample, with roughly 5.8% held by the top ten. Sequences were obtained from blood buffy coat. The receptors were gathered from a woman between 18 and 70 years old with a cervical HPV16 infection that either progressed to CIN3+ or cleared (not recorded which).

The CDR3 spells CASSLGDRGYGYTF. The CDR3 bases that were read are TGCGCCAGCAGCTTGGGGGACAGGGGGTATGGC. V usage is TRBV5-1 and J usage is TRBJ1-2; 11 bases are a match to TRBD1. The sequence runs out 3 residues before the end of the CDR3; the remainder is reconstructed from the germline J gene. The CDR3 spans 14 residues. Per the germline V gene, CDR1 is SGHRS and CDR2 is YFSETQ. The trim removed 0 bases at V and 5 bases at J, leaving 0 bases unmatched.

Of note for this clone: The read ends 3 residues before the CDR3 terminus; that terminus is restored from the germline J gene. The chain joins TRBV7-9 to TRBJ2-4; D call uncertain. This CDR3 contains 12 residues. The V gene's germline CDR1 is SEHNR and CDR2 FQNEAQ (reference sequence). The sequenced part of the CDR3 DNA is TGTGCCAGCAGCTTATCAGGATATGGT. This encodes CASSLSGYG. The entire CDR3 protein reads CASSLSGYGQYF.

About this clone: The read finishes 3 residues shy of the CDR3 end, and the germline J gene is used to complete it. The chain couples TRBV7-2 to TRBJ2-1, with a possible D match to TRBD1 (5 bases). Germline V lookup: CDR1 SGHTA, CDR2 FQGNSA. The CDR3 covers 15 residues. V dropped 3 bases and J dropped 8 bases, with 17 bases sitting between them. The sequenced part of the CDR3 DNA is TGTGCCAGCAGCTTCCGGCCTAGGGGATTCGATGAG. It yields the protein CASSFRPRGFDE. The CDR3 in its entirety is CASSFRPRGFDEQFF.

Worth noting for this clone: The missing CDR3 end, 3 residues past where the read stops, is filled in from the germline J gene. J is TRBJ1-6 and V is TRBV28; perhaps TRBD1 as D (6 bases). Germline V gene data show CDR1 as MDHEN and CDR2 as SYDVKM. The CDR3 extends over 15 amino acids. V lost 3 bases, J lost 11 bases, and 17 bases lay in between. The part of the CDR3 DNA that was read is TGTGCCAGCAGTTTGGGGCAGGGGTTTAGAACACCC. Protein sequence: CASSLGQGFRTP. In full, the CDR3 reads CASSLGQGFRTPLHF.

In regard to this clone: The read terminates 3 residues ahead of where the CDR3 ends, so the germline J gene completes it. The chain uses TRBV19 and TRBJ2-7, with TRBD1 matching over 7 bases. Germline V gene sequence: CDR1 LNHDA, CDR2 SQIVND (reference sequence). The CDR3 totals 13 residues. The junction had 8 bases not matched to a gene; V was cut back by 9 bases and J by 3 bases. The CDR3 here is CASAHGDSYEQYF. Incomplete CDR3 DNA: TGTGCCAGCGCTCACGGGGACAGCTACGAG.

About this clone: The CDR3 end lies 3 residues beyond the end of the read and is filled in from the germline J gene. The genes are TRBV29-1 and TRBJ2-1; no definite D call. V gave up 0 bases and J gave up 6 bases, with 15 bases separating them. The CDR3 has 15 residues. Looked up from germline, CDR1 is SQVTM and CDR2 is ANQGSEA. The covered CDR3 bases are TGCAGCGTTGAAGATGAGAGAGCCCCACGCAATGAG. As protein: CSVEDERAPRNE. The entire CDR3 sequence reads CSVEDERAPRNEQFF.

As concerns this clone: A read error may produce the germline difference seen at one junction end. The sequenced fragment ends 3 residues before the CDR3 boundary, so the rest is inferred from the germline J gene. The chain joins TRBV30 to TRBJ1-2, with 7 bases that match TRBD1. This CDR3 has 14 amino acids. CDR1 is GTSNPN and CDR2 is SVGIG in the germline V gene (reference sequence). The DNA read from the CDR3 is TGTGCCTGGAGTGTTGACAGGGCAAACTACGGC. Its translation is CAWSVDRANYG. The whole CDR3 protein is CAWSVDRANYGYTF.

To note about this clone: Read data end 3 residues before the CDR3 end; the end is taken from the germline J gene. This chain joins TRBV4-2 and TRBJ2-3; 13 nucleotides align to TRBD2. The CDR3 is 19 amino acids. V was clipped by 4 bases and J by 3 bases; unmatched bases: 13. Germline CDR1 is LGHNA and CDR2 is YNFKEQ. The part of the CDR3 DNA that was read is TGTGCCAGCAGCCCAGGGACTAGCGGGATGTCACTGGGGACAGATACG. This translates into CASSPGTSGMSLGTDT. The CDR3, in full, reads CASSPGTSGMSLGTDTQYF.

Concerning this clone itself: The read halts 3 residues ahead of the CDR3 end, with the missing end drawn from the germline J gene. The rearrangement links TRBV30 to TRBJ1-2; D is perhaps TRBD1 (5 bases). Germline V gene data show CDR1 as GTSNPN and CDR2 as SVGIG (reference sequence). CDR3 length: 14 amino acids. Trimming pared 6 bases from V and 4 bases from J, leaving 18 bases between. Incomplete CDR3 DNA: TGTGCCTGTCCCGGGAATAGGGGAAGCTATGGC. It codes for CACPGNRGSYG. In full, the CDR3 reads CACPGNRGSYGYTF. Combining the CDR3 with reference TRBV30 and TRBJ1-2 gives the whole variable domain SQTIHQWPATLVQPVGSPLSLECTVEGTSNPNLYWYRQAAGRGLQLLFYSVGIGQISSEVPQNLSASRPQDRQFILSSKKLLLSDSGFYLCACPGNRGSYGYTFGSGTRLTVV.